These 23 T cell receptor beta chains were sequenced from one sample in a study of blood T cell repertoires in COVID-19. Generated by immunoSEQ multiplex PCR, the TCRdb table keeps only in-frame clones and is missing some. The sample lists 200,000 to 250,000 clones, about 90% occurring once. Source material: PBMCs or T cells enriched from blood (not recorded which). These TCRs come from a man under 40 who had been exposed to COVID-19.

This clone was detected once. The V and J genes are TRBV6-5 and TRBJ1-1; D gene uncertain. Trimming took off 2 bases at V and 7 bases at J, with 11 bases between the two ends. Looked up from germline, CDR1 is MNHEY and CDR2 is SVGAGI. The CDR3 sequence is 13 residues long. The CDR3 region is CASSYTGEGEAFF. CDR3 sequence (DNA): TGTGCCAGCAGTTACACGGGCGAGGGTGAAGCTTTCTTT.

The count of this clone is one. The chain recombines TRBV19 with TRBJ1-2; no firm D call. The V gene lost 3 bases and the J gene lost 0 bases, with 11 bases spanning the gap. Germline CDR1 is LNHDA and CDR2 is SQIVND (reference sequence). The CDR3 covers 15 residues. The CDR3 loop reads CASSMSVGANYGYTF. CDR3 sequence (DNA): TGTGCCAGTAGTATGTCGGTAGGAGCTAACTATGGCTACACCTTC.

The chain employs TRBV11-3 and TRBJ2-1; tentative D call: TRBD1 (5 bases). Germline loops: CDR1 SGHNT, CDR2 YENEEA. V lost 1 base and J lost 8, with 9 bases in between. This CDR3 contains 13 residues. The CDR3 bases are TGTGCCAGCAGCTTAGCTTCCAGGGATGAGCAGTTCTTC. It translates to CASSLASRDEQFF.

This rearrangement joins TRBV6-5 to TRBJ2-7; the D gene is possibly TRBD1 (6 bases). V lost 6 bases to trimming and J lost 7 bases, with 19 bases between them. The CDR3 runs 14 residues. Looked up from germline, CDR1 is MNHEY and CDR2 is SVGAGI. CDR3 sequence reads: CASRTDLGALEQYF. The CDR3 DNA reads as TGTGCCAGCAGGACAGATCTGGGGGCCCTGGAGCAGTACTTC.

The V call is TRBV9, the J call TRBJ1-4, with D possibly matching TRBD1 (6 bases). Trimming took off 0 bases at V and 3 bases at J, with 9 bases between the two ends. CDR3 length equals 15 residues. Germline CDR1 and CDR2: SGDLS and YYNGEE. Here the CDR3 reads CASSVAGHPNEKLFF. The CDR3 DNA reads TGTGCCAGCAGCGTAGCGGGACATCCTAATGAAAAACTGTTTTTT. Full variable domain (rest looked up from reference TRBV9 and TRBJ1-4): DSGVTQTPKHLITATGQRVTLRCSPRSGDLSVYWYQQSLDQGLQFLIQYYNGEERAKGNILERFSAQQFPDLHSELNLSSLELGDSALYFCASSVAGHPNEKLFFGSGTQLSVL.

V gene TRBV5-6 combines with J gene TRBJ2-7; TRBD2 aligns across 7 bases. Trimming cost V 3 bases and J 3 bases; bases outside gene matches: 3. The CDR3 extends over 13 amino acids. CDR1 and CDR2 (germline): SGHDT, YYEEEE. CDR3 coding DNA: TGTGCCAGCAGCTGGGGAGGGGACTACGAGCAGTACTTC. This sequence encodes CASSWGGDYEQYF. The variable domain in full, completed from reference TRBV5-6 and TRBJ2-7, reads DAGVTQSPTHLIKTRGQQVTLRCSPKSGHDTVSWYQQALGQGPQFIFQYYEEEERQRGNFPDRFSGHQFPNYSSELNVNALLLGDSALYLCASSWGGDYEQYFGPGTRLTVT.

This chain uses TRBV29-1 with TRBJ1-2; 9 bases fit TRBD1. The CDR3 loop spans 13 amino acids. V dropped 3 bases and J dropped 3; count of bases not matched to a gene: 2. Germline values: CDR1 SQVTM, CDR2 ANQGSEA. This CDR3 reads CSVDRTGDYGYTF. The CDR3 coding sequence is TGCAGCGTTGATCGGACAGGGGACTATGGCTACACCTTC.

This chain joins TRBV6-4 and TRBJ2-1; 12 bases map to TRBD2. CDR3 length: 16 amino acids. The V segment lost 3 bases and the J segment 4 bases; nucleotides outside the gene matches: 4. Germline-derived CDR1 and CDR2 are MRHNA and SNTAGT. This CDR3 is CASSETGTSGYNEQFF. CDR3 DNA sequence: TGTGCCAGCAGTGAGACCGGGACTAGCGGGTACAATGAGCAGTTCTTC.

The V gene is TRBV5-8, the J gene TRBJ1-5; the D gene is possibly TRBD1 (5 bases). The V end lost 0 bases, the J end lost 6 bases, and 10 bases lay between the germline ends. CDR3 length: 14 amino acids. Per germline, CDR1 SGHTS and CDR2 YDEGEE. The CDR3 nucleotides read TGTGCCAGCAGCTTGGGGCAGGGAGGTCAGCCCCAGCATTTT. Protein sequence: CASSLGQGGQPQHF.

This chain uses TRBV19 with TRBJ1-5; D perhaps matches TRBD1 (5 bases). The CDR3 contains 22 residues. V was cut by 0 bases and J by 0 bases, with 27 bases left in between. Germline V CDR1 and CDR2: LNHDA, SQIVND (reference sequence). CDR3 residues: CASSIDYHSGLTLAYSNQPQHF. The CDR3 DNA follows: TGTGCCAGTAGTATAGACTACCACTCGGGACTGACCTTGGCCTATAGCAATCAGCCCCAGCATTTT. Full variable domain (outside the CDR3, taken from reference TRBV19 and TRBJ1-5): DGGITQSPKYLFRKEGQNVTLSCEQNLNHDAMYWYRQDPGQGLRLIYYSQIVNDFQKGDIAEGYSVSREKKESFPLTVTSAQKNPTAFYLCASSIDYHSGLTLAYSNQPQHFGDGTRLSIL.

Only one count was recorded for this clone. This chain joins TRBV27 and TRBJ2-5, with D perhaps matching TRBD2 (6 bases). The V end lost 2 bases, the J end lost 7 bases, and 11 bases lay between the germline ends. This CDR3 comprises 13 residues. Germline CDR1 reads MNHEY; CDR2 reads SMNVEV (reference sequence). The CDR3 DNA reads TGTGCCAGCAGTTTAGGGCCAGCGGGGACCCAGTACTTC. This translates into CASSLGPAGTQYF.

The rearrangement uses TRBV12-3 or TRBV12-4 and TRBJ2-5; perhaps TRBD2 as D (5 bases). Trimming removed 9 bases at V and 4 bases at J, with 9 bases between. The CDR3 extends over 11 amino acids. The CDR3 DNA reads TGTGCCAGTAGCGCGGGAGAGACCCAGTACTTC. As protein: CASSAGETQYF.

This clone was picked up one time. V is TRBV28 and J is TRBJ2-2; D may be TRBD2 (7 bases). The CDR3 has 14 amino acids. CDR1 is MDHEN and CDR2 is SYDVKM in the germline V gene. V was shortened by 8 bases and J by 0 bases, with 10 bases between the two germline ends. This CDR3 reads CASEGGANTGELFF. CDR3 nucleotide sequence: TGTGCCAGCGAAGGGGGGGCGAACACCGGGGAGCTGTTTTTT.

The V and J genes are TRBV12-3 or TRBV12-4 and TRBJ1-2, with TRBD1 as a possible D gene (6 bases). The CDR3 runs 13 residues. Trimming stripped 8 bases from V and 7 bases from J, with 17 bases between. In nucleotides, the CDR3 is TGTGCCAGCGGGTCCGGGGGGGCTCGTGGCTACACCTTC. Amino acid sequence: CASGSGGARGYTF.

The chain employs TRBV5-6 and TRBJ2-5; 9 positions match TRBD2. J lost 3 bases, V lost 6 bases, and 3 bases had no gene match. The CDR3 spans 13 residues. Germline values: CDR1 SGHDT, CDR2 YYEEEE. The CDR3 is CASMRGGKETQYF. CDR3 nucleotides: TGTGCCAGCATGCGGGGGGGCAAAGAGACCCAGTACTTC.

This sequence joins TRBV2 and TRBJ2-3; no reliable D call. The germline V gene encodes CDR1 SNHLY and CDR2 FYNNEI. CDR3 length: 14 amino acids. Between the trimmed V and J ends, which lost 11 bases and 5 bases, there was a span of 20 bases. CDR3 region: CACNLDQSRDTQYF. CDR3 bases: TGTGCCTGCAATCTAGACCAGTCAAGAGATACGCAGTATTTT.

The V and J genes are TRBV2 and TRBJ1-5, with D perhaps matching TRBD1 (6 bases). In germline, CDR1 is SNHLY, CDR2 FYNNEI. Trimming pared 6 bases from V and 4 bases from J, leaving 25 bases between. This CDR3 has 18 amino acids. This CDR3 is CASRELPIQGSNNQPQHF. CDR3 bases: TGTGCCAGCAGGGAACTGCCTATACAGGGCTCTAATAATCAGCCCCAGCATTTT.

This clone appeared a single time. The rearrangement joins TRBV7-2 to TRBJ1-5, with 7 nucleotides matching TRBD1. Germline lookup yields CDR1 SGHTA and CDR2 FQGNSA. The CDR3 sequence is 14 residues long. Trimming removed 6 bases from V and 7 bases from J; junction bases left unmatched: 9. The CDR3 is CASRIQGWGQPQHF. DNA of the CDR3: TGTGCCAGCAGAATACAGGGGTGGGGACAGCCCCAGCATTTT. The full variable domain, in which reference TRBV7-2 and TRBJ1-5 provide the parts outside the CDR3, is GAGVSQSPSNKVTEKGKDVELRCDPISGHTALYWYRQSLGQGLEFLIYFQGNSAPDKSGLPSDRFSAERTGGSVSTLTIQRTQQEDSAVYLCASRIQGWGQPQHFGDGTRLSIL.

The chain links TRBV18 to TRBJ1-5; 7 nucleotides line up with TRBD1. Trimming at V came to 3 bases and at J to 4 bases, leaving 3 bases not matched to a gene. The CDR3 is made up of 14 amino acids. The germline gives CDR1 KGHSH, CDR2 LQKENI. The CDR3 spells CASSPGTDNQPQHF. The CDR3 DNA sequence: TGTGCCAGCTCACCGGGGACAGATAATCAGCCCCAGCATTTT.

The chain couples TRBV7-3 to TRBJ1-1; no reliable D call. The germline CDR1 and CDR2 sequences are SGHTA and FQGTGA. This CDR3 comprises 15 residues. V was clipped by 5 bases and J by 4 bases, with 17 bases between them. For the CDR3, the DNA is TGTGCCAGCAGCACTACCGGCGGTCCCGGCACTGAAGCTTTCTTT. Translating gives CASSTTGGPGTEAFF.

The genes are TRBV7-2 and TRBJ1-2, with D perhaps TRBD1 (6 bases). Germline-derived CDR1 and CDR2 are SGHTA and FQGNSA. V was trimmed by 4 bases and J by 3 bases, leaving 15 bases between them. The CDR3 spans 15 residues. The CDR3 nucleotides read TGTGCCAGCAGCTCGGAGTCGGGGACATACTATGGCTACACCTTC. Protein sequence: CASSSESGTYYGYTF.

The chain employs TRBV5-3 and TRBJ1-1; TRBD1 matches 10 bases. TRBV5-3 is an ORF for which the function is uncertain. The trim removed 2 bases at V and 6 bases at J, leaving 1 base unmatched. The length of the CDR3 is 13 residues. For the CDR3, the DNA is TGTGCCAGAAGCTTAGGGACAGGGGCTGAAGCTTTCTTT. Translated: CARSLGTGAEAFF.

CDR3 sequence: CASSQDWGSASGTATYEQYF. The CDR3 nucleotides are TGTGCCAGCAGCCAAGATTGGGGTTCCGCATCCGGGACAGCAACCTACGAGCAGTACTTC. This chain joins TRBV3-1 (or the pseudogene TRBV3-2) and TRBJ2-7; 7 bases map to TRBD1. The CDR3 is 20 amino acids. Germline loops: CDR1 LGHDT, CDR2 YNNKEL (reference sequence). J was trimmed by 2 bases and V by 0 bases; bases with no gene match: 19.